A selection of T cell receptor beta chains follows, all from one sample in a study of cytomegalovirus exposure and HLA in healthy donors. Repertoires were generated with immunoSEQ multiplex PCR, while TCRdb's copy carries only in-frame clones and drops some. The top ten hold about 1.7% of the sample, which has a few hundred thousand clones, approximately 91% seen once. The specimen was PBMCs. These TCRs come from a girl aged 2-15 years in good health and CMV-seronegative. CDR3s include the opening cysteine and the closing phenylalanine or tryptophan. D genes are given only for firm matches.

D gene	J gene	CDR3 length	V gene	CDR3 protein
-	TRBJ1-1	13	TRBV13	CASSPAPGTEAFF
TRBD2	TRBJ2-3	14	TRBV6-7	CASSYRGGADTQYF
-	TRBJ1-4	15	TRBV6-5	CASSYRGSTNEKLFF
TRBD2	TRBJ2-3	15	TRBV5-6	CASSLRLAGEDTQYF
-	TRBJ1-6	18	TRBV27	CASSLLQGLYSYNSPLHF
TRBD2	TRBJ2-1	14	TRBV6-6	CASSRTSGSDEQFF
TRBD2	TRBJ2-1	18	TRBV5-5	CASSLGPISGSVYNEQFF
TRBD2	TRBJ2-1	19	TRBV4-2	CASSQEFTSGSRSYNEQFF
-	TRBJ2-3	13	TRBV2	CASSDRGTDTQYF
TRBD2	TRBJ2-5	16	TRBV6-1	CASSGEGRWYQETQYF
-	TRBJ1-1	14	TRBV19	CASSVSTGDTEAFF
-	TRBJ2-1	15	TRBV19	CASSIGTGPYNEQFF
TRBD1	TRBJ1-3	16	TRBV13	CASSPTGGLSGNTIYF
-	TRBJ1-2	14	TRBV28	CASSLTGWSYGYTF
TRBD2	TRBJ2-1	13	TRBV6-5	CASSYSGLAPQFF
-	TRBJ2-1	16	TRBV2	CASSELGTSSYNEQFF
TRBD2	TRBJ2-3	16	TRBV19	CASSPRRGVGTDTQYF
-	TRBJ1-3	15	TRBV2	CASSGTGHSGNTIYF
TRBD1	TRBJ1-2	14	TRBV27	CASSPNRGPYGYTF
-	TRBJ1-1	14	TRBV7-9	CASSLAQGYTEAFF
TRBD1	TRBJ1-1	14	TRBV4-1	CASSQAGGSLEAFF
TRBD1	TRBJ1-5	16	TRBV9	CASSADTGGPNQPQHF
TRBD2	TRBJ2-7	15	TRBV19	CASSRPGLKGDEQYF